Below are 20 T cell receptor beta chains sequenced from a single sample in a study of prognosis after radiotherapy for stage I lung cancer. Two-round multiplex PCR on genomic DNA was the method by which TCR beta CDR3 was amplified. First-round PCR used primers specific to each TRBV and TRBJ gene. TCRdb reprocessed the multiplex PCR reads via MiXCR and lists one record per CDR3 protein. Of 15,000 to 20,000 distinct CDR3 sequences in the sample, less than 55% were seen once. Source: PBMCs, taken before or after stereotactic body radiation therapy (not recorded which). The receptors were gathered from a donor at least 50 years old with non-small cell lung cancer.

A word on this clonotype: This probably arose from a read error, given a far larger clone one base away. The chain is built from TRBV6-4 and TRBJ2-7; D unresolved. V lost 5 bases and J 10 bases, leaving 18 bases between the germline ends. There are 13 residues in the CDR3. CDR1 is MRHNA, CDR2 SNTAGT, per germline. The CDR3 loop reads CASSYGFPLDQYF. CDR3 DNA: TGTGCCAGCAGTTACGGCTTCCCCCTCGATCAGTACTTC.

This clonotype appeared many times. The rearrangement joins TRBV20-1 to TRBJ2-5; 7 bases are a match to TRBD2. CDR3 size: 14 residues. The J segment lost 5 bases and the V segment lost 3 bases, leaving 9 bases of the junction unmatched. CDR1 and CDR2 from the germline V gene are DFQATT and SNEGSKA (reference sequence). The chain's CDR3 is CSASGRFDGETQYF. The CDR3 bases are TGCAGTGCTAGCGGGAGGTTTGATGGGGAGACCCAGTACTTC.

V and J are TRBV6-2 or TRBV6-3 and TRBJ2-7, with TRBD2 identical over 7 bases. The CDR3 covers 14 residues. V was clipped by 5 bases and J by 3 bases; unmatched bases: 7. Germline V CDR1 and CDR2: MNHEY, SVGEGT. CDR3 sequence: CASSVAAGVYEQYF. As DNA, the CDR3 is TGTGCCAGCAGTGTGGCTGCGGGGGTCTACGAGCAGTACTTC.

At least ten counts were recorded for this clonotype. The CDR3 DNA reads TGCGCCAGCAGCTCCCGGCCATCGGGGAATTCACCCCTCCACTTT. It yields the protein CASSSRPSGNSPLHF. The rearrangement links TRBV5-1 to TRBJ1-6; unclear D gene. The CDR3 totals 15 residues. Germline V CDR1 and CDR2: SGHRS, YFSETQ. Deletions cut 3 bases from V and 7 bases from J, with 14 bases between. The full variable domain, with the rest looked up from reference TRBV5-1 and TRBJ1-6, is KAGVTQTPRYLIKTRGQQVTLSCSPISGHRSVSWYQQTPGQGLQFLFEYFSETQRNKGNFPGRFSGRQFSNSRSEMNVSTLELGDSALYLCASSSRPSGNSPLHFGNGTRLTVT.

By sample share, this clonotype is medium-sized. Here the CDR3 DNA reads TGTGCCAGCAGTGAGAATTCACCCCTCCACTTT. Residues: CASSENSPLHF. The V call is TRBV6-1, the J call TRBJ1-6; no definite D call. Between the trimmed V and J ends, which lost 3 bases and 7 bases, there was a span of 1 base. Germline CDR1 reads MNHNS; CDR2 reads SASEGT. CDR3 length: 11 residues.

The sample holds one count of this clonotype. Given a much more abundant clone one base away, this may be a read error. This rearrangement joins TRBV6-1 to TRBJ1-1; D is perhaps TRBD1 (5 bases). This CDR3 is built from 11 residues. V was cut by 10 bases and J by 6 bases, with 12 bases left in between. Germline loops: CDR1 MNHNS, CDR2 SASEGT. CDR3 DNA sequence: TGTGCCACGTTTCGGGGCGCTGAAGCTTTCTTT. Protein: CATFRGAEAFF.

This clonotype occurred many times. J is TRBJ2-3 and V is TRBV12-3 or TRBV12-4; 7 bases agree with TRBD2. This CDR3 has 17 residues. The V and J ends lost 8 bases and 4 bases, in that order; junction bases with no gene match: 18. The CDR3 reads CASSWGGPISRPDTQYF. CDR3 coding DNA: TGTGCCAGCTCTTGGGGGGGTCCCATTTCCCGGCCAGATACGCAGTATTTT.

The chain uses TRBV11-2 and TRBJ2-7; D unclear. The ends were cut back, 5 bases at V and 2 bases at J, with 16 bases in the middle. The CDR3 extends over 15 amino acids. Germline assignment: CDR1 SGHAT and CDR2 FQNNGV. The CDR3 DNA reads TGTGCCAGCAGCCTCCGGAGCTCAGGCCCCTACGAGCAGTACTTC. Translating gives CASSLRSSGPYEQYF.

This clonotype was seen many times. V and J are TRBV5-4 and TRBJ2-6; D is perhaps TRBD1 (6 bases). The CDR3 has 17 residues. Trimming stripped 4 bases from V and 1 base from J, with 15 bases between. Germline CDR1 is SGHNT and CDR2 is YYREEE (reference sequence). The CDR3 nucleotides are TGTGCCAGCAGCCCCGGACAGTGGGGTTCTGGGGCCAACGTCCTGACTTTC. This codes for CASSPGQWGSGANVLTF.

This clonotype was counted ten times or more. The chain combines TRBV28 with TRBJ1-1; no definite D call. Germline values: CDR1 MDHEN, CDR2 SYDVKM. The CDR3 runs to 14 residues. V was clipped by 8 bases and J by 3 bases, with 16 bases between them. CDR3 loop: CASRSALRDTEAFF. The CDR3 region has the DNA TGTGCCAGCCGCTCGGCATTAAGGGACACTGAAGCTTTCTTT.

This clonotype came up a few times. CDR3 sequence reads: CASSPRGDTEAFF. Here the CDR3 DNA reads TGTGCCAGCTCACCAAGAGGGGACACTGAAGCTTTCTTT. This chain uses TRBV18 with TRBJ1-1; the D gene is possibly TRBD1 (5 bases). Germline lookup yields CDR1 KGHSH and CDR2 LQKENI. V was shortened by 2 bases and J by 3 bases, with 7 bases between the two germline ends. This CDR3 is built from 13 residues.

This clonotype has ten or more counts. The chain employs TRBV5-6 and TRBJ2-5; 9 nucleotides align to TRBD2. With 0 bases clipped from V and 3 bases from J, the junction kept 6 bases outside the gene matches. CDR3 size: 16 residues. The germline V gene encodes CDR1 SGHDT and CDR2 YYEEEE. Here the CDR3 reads CASSLESGRPKETQYF. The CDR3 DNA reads TGTGCCAGCAGCTTGGAGAGCGGGAGGCCTAAAGAGACCCAGTACTTC.

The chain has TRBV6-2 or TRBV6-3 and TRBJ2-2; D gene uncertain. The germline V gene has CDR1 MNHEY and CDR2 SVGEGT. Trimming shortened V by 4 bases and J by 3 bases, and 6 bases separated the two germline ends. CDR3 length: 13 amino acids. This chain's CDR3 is CASSFVDTGELFF. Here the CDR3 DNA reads TGTGCCAGCAGTTTTGTGGACACCGGGGAGCTGTTTTTT.

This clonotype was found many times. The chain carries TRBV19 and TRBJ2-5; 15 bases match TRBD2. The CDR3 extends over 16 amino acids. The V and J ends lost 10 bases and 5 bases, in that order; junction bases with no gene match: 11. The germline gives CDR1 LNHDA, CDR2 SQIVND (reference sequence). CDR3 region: CAINPRTSGGEETQYF. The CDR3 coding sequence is TGTGCCATCAACCCTCGGACTAGCGGGGGGGAGGAGACCCAGTACTTC.

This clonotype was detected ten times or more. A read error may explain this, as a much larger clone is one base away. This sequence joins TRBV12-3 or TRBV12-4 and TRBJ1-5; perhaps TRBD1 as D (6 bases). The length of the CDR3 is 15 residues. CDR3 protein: CASSRGVGGLGPQRF. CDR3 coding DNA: TGTGCCAGCAGTAGGGGGGTAGGAGGCCTGGGGCCCCAGCGTTTT.

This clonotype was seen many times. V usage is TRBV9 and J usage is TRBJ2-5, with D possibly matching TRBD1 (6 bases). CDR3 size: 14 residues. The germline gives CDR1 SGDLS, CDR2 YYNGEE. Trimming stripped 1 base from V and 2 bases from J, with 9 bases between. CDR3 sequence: CASSVSTGQETQYF. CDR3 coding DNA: TGTGCCAGCAGCGTATCGACAGGACAAGAGACCCAGTACTTC.

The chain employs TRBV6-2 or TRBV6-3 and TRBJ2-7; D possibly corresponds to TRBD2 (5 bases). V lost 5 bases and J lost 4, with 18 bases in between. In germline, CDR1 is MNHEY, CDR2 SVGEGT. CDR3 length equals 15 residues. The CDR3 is CASSAAFLAPYEQYF. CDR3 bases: TGTGCCAGCAGTGCGGCATTTCTAGCCCCATACGAGCAGTACTTC.

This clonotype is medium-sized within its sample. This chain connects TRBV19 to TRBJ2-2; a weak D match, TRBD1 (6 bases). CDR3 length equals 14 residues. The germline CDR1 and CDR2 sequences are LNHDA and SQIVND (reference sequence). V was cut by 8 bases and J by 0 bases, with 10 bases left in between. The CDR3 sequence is CASRQDTNTGELFF. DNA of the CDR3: TGTGCCAGTCGACAGGATACGAACACCGGGGAGCTGTTTTTT.

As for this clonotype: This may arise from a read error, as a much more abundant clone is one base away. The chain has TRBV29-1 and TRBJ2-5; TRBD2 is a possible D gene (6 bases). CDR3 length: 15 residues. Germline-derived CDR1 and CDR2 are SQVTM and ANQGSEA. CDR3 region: CSVVPGSTSQETHYF. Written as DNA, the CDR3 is TGCAGCGTTGTCCCCGGGAGCACTTCCCAAGAGACCCATTACTTC.

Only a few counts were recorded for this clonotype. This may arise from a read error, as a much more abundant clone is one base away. Here the CDR3 reads CASRESDPPGLAVGDEQFF. CDR3 in DNA: TGTGCCAGCAGAGAATCCGATCCCCCGGGACTAGCGGTAGGGGATGAGCAGTTCTTC. This rearrangement joins TRBV2 to TRBJ2-1; 11 bases agree with TRBD2. Germline CDR1 is SNHLY and CDR2 is FYNNEI. The junction had 21 bases not matched to a gene; V was cut back by 6 bases and J by 8 bases. The CDR3 loop spans 19 amino acids.